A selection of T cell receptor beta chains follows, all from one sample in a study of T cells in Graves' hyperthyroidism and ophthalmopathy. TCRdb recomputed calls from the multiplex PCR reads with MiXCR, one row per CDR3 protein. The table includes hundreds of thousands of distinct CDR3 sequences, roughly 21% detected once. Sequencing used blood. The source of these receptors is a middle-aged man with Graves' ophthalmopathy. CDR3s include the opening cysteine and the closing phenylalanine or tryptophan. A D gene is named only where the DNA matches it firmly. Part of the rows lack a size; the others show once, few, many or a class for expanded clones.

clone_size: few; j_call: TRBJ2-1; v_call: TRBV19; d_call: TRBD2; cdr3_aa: CASTQGTSGSYNEQFF; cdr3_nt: TGTGCCAGTACCCAAGGAACTAGCGGATCCTACAATGAGCAGTTCTTC
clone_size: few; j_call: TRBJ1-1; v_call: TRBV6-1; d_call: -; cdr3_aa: CASRATMNTEAFF; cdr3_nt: TGTGCCAGCAGGGCGACCATGAACACTGAAGCTTTCTTT
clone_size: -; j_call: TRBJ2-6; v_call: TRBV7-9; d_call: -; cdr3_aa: CASSLALGVGANVLTF; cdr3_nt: TGTGCCAGCAGCTTAGCGCTCGGGGTTGGGGCCAACGTCCTGACTTTC
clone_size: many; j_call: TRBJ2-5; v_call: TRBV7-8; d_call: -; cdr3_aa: CASSLAKGRGETQYF; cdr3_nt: TGTGCCAGCAGCTTAGCGAAGGGGCGCGGGGAGACCCAGTACTTC
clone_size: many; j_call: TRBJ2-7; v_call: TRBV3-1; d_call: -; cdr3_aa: CASSQGGGRYEQYF; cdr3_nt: TGTGCCAGCAGCCAGGGCGGGGGCCGCTACGAGCAGTACTTC
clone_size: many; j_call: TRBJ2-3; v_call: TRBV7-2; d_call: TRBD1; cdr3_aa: CASSLTGVPTDTQYF; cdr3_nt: TGTGCCAGCAGCCTAACAGGGGTCCCCACAGATACGCAGTATTTT
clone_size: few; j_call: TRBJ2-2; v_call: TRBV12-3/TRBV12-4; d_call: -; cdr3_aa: CASSLRRGNTGELFF; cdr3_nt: TGTGCCAGCAGTTTGAGGAGGGGAAACACCGGGGAGCTGTTTTTT
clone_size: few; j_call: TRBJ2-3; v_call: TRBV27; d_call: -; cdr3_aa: CASSHGTFLPDTQYF; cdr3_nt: TGTGCCAGCAGCCATGGGACTTTTCTGCCAGATACGCAGTATTTT
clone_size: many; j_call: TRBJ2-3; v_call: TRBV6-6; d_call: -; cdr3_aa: CASSYPGTDLTDTQYF; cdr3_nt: TGTGCCAGCAGTTACCCTGGGACGGATCTCACAGATACGCAGTATTTT
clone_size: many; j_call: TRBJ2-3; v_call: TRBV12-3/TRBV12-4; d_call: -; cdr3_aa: CASSFQGSTDTQYF; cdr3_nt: TGTGCCAGCAGTTTTCAGGGGAGCACAGATACGCAGTATTTT
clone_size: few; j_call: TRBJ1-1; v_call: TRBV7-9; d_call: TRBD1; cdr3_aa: CASSASTGGNTEAFF; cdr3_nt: TGTGCCAGCAGCGCCTCGACAGGGGGGAACACTGAAGCTTTCTTT
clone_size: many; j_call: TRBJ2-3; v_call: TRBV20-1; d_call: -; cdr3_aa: CSAWGGAGTDTQYF; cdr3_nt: TGCAGTGCGTGGGGTGGGGCTGGCACAGATACGCAGTATTTT
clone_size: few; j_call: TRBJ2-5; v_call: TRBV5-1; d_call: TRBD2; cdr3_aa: CASRIGRGETQYF; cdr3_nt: TGCGCCAGCAGAATAGGGAGGGGCGAGACCCAGTACTTC
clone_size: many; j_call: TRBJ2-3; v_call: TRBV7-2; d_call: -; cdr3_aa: CASSLGWQADTQYF; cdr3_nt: TGTGCCAGCAGCTTAGGGTGGCAGGCAGATACGCAGTATTTT
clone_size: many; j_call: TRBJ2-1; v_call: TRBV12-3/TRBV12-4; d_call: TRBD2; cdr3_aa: CASSSGLDRGEQFF; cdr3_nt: TGTGCCAGCAGCTCCGGACTAGACCGAGGTGAGCAGTTCTTC
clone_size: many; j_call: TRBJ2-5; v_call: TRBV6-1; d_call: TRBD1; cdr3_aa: CASSEGPGGQETQYF; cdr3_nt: TGTGCCAGCAGTGAAGGCCCAGGGGGCCAAGAGACCCAGTACTTC
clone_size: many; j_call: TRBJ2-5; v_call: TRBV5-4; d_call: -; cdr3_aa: CASSPVGRGETQYF; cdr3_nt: TGTGCCAGCAGTCCAGTGGGAAGGGGAGAGACCCAGTACTTC
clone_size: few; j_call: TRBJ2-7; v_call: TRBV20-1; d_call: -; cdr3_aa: CSARVDGSYEQYF; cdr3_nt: TGCAGTGCTAGAGTGGACGGGAGCTACGAGCAGTACTTC
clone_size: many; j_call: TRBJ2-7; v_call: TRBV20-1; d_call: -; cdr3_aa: CSASNPLGAGRSYEQYF; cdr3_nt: TGCAGTGCTAGCAACCCTCTCGGGGCGGGAAGGTCCTACGAGCAGTACTTC
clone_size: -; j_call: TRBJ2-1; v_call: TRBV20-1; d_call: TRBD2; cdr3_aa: CSARDPGGLNEQFF; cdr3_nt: TGCAGTGCTAGAGACCCGGGGGGGCTGAATGAGCAGTTCTTC